A single T cell receptor beta chain is shown here with its context. These data come from a study of CD8+ T cells in alopecia areata. The V end was cut by 3 bases, the J end by 13 bases, with 18 bases between. CDR1 and CDR2 (germline): KGHSH, LQKENI. The CDR3 has 13 residues. Extraction and reverse transcription of RNA yielded cDNA as the sequencing template. Libraries were prepared by immunoSEQ multiplex PCR; TCRdb keeps only in-frame clonotypes and omits some of them. This table has about 190,000 clones, roughly three fifths appearing once. Treatment in this sample: oral pan-JAK inhibitor, 5-10 mg twice daily.

The TCR sequence derives from a human donor with alopecia areata. V is TRBV18 and J is TRBJ1-2; D remains ambiguous. The sample here was CD4+ T cells sorted from blood, taken at week 4, from a patient treated with tofacitinib. The DNA for the CDR3 is TGTGCCAGCTCACCGGGCCAGGCCGTCGGAACCACCTTC. Its protein product is CASSPGQAVGTTF.